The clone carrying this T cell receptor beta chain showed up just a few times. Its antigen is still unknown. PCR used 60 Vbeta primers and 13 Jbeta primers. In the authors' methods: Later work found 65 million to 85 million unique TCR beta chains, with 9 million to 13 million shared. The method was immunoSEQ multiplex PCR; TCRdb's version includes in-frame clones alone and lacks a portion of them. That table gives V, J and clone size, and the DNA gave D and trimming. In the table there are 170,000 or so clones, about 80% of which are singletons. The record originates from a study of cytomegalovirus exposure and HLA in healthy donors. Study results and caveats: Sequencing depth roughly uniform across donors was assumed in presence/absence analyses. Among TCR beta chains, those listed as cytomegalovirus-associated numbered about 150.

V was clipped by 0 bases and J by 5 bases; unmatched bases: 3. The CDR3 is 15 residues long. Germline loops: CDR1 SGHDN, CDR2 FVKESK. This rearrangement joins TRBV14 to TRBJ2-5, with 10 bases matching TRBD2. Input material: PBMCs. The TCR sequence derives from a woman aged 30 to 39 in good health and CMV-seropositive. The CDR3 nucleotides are TGTGCCAGCAGCCAAGATGAAGCGGGAGGGGAGACCCAGTACTTC. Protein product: CASSQDEAGGETQYF.